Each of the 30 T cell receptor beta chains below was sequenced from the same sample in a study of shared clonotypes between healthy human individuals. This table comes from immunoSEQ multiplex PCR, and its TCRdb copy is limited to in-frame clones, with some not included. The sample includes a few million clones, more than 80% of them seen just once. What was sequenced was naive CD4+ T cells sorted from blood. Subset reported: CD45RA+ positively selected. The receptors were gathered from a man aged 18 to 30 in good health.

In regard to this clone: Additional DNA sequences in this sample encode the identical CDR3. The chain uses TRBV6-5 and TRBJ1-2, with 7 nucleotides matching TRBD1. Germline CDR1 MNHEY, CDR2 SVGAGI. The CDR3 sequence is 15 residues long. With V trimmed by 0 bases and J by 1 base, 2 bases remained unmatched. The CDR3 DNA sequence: TGTGCCAGCAGTTACTCGTGGGACAGTAACTATGGCTACACCTTC. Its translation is CASSYSWDSNYGYTF.

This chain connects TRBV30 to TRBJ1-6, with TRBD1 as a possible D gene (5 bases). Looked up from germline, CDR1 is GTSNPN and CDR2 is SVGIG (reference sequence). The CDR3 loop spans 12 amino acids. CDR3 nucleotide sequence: TGTGGTTGGGATAGGACAAATTCACCCCTCCACTTT. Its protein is CGWDRTNSPLHF.

The CDR3 spells CASSQDRGQDTVHGYTF. The CDR3 DNA follows: TGTGCCAGCAGCCAAGATCGGGGACAGGATACTGTCCATGGCTACACCTTC. The chain uses TRBV14 and TRBJ1-2; 8 nucleotides line up with TRBD1. The CDR3 is 17 residues long. J lost 6 bases, V lost 0 bases, and 12 bases had no gene match. Germline loops: CDR1 SGHDN, CDR2 FVKESK.

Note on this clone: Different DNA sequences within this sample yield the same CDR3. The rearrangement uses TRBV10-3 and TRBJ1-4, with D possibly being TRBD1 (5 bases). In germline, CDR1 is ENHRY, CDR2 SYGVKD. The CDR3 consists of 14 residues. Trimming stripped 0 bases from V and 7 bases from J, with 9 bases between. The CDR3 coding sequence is TGTGCCATCAGTGAGTCGACGGGGGGTGAAAAACTGTTTTTT. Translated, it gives CAISESTGGEKLFF.

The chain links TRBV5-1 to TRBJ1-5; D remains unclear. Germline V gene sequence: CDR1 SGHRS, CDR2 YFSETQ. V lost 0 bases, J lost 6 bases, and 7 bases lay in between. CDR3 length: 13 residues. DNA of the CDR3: TGCGCCAGCAGCTTGGCCGCTGGTCAGCCCCAGCATTTT. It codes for CASSLAAGQPQHF.

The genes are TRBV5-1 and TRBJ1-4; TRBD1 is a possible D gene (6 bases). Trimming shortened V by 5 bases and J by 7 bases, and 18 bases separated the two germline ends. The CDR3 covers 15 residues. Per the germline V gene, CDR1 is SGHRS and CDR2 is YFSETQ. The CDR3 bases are TGCGCCAGCAGGGATGGAGGGGGGTTGGGTGAAAAACTGTTTTTT. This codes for CASRDGGGLGEKLFF.

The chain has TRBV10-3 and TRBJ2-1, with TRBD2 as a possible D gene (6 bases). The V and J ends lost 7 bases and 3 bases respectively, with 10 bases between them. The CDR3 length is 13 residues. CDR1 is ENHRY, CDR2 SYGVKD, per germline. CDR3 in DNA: TGTGCCATCACCGGGAGAAGCTACAATGAGCAGTTCTTC. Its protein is CAITGRSYNEQFF.

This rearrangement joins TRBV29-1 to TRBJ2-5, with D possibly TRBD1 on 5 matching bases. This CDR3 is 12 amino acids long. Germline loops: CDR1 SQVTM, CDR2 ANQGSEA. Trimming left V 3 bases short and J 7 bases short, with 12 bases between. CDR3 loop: CSVDQGFATQYF. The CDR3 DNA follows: TGCAGCGTTGATCAGGGATTCGCGACCCAGTACTTC.

The CDR3 sequence: CASSRSGGANQPQHF. CDR3 DNA sequence: TGTGCCAGCAGTCGGTCGGGGGGGGCAAATCAGCCCCAGCATTTT. The gene calls are TRBV6-5 and TRBJ1-5, with a possible D match to TRBD1 (6 bases). This CDR3 is 15 amino acids long. In germline, CDR1 is MNHEY, CDR2 SVGAGI. V shed 5 bases and J shed 4 bases, with 15 bases lying between them.

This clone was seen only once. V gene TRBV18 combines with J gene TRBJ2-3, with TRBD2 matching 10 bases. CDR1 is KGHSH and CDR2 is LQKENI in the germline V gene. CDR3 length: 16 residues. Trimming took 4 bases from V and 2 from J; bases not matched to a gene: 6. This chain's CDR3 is CASSLWTSGTTDTQYF. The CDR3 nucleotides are TGTGCCAGCTCACTTTGGACTAGCGGTACCACAGATACGCAGTATTTT.

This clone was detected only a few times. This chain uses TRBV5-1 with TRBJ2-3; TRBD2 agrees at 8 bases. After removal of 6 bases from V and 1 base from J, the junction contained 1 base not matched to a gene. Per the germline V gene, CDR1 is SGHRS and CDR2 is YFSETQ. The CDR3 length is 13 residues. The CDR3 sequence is CASTTSGTDTQYF. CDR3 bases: TGCGCCAGCACGACTAGCGGCACAGATACGCAGTATTTT.

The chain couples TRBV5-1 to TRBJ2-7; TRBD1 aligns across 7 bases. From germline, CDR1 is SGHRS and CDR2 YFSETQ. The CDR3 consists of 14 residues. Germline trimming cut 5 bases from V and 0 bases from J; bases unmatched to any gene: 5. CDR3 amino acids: CASSWDSFSYEQYF. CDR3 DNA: TGCGCCAGCAGTTGGGACAGCTTCTCCTACGAGCAGTACTTC.

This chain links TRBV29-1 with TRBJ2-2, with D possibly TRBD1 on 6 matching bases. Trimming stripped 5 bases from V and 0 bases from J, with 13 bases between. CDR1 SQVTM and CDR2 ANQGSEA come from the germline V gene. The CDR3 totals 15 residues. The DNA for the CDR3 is TGCAGCGTTCGTGCCGGGACAACGAACACCGGGGAGCTGTTTTTT. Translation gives CSVRAGTTNTGELFF.

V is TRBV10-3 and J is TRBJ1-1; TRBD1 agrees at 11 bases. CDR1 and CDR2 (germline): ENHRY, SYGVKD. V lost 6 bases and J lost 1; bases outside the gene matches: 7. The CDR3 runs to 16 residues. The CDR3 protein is CAISRTGGEGNTEAFF. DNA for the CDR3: TGTGCCATCAGCCGGACAGGGGGCGAAGGGAACACTGAAGCTTTCTTT.

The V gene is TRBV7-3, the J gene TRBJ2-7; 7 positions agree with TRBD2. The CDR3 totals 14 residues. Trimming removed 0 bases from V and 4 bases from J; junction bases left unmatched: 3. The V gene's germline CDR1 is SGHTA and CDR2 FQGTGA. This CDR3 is CASSLTAGVYEQYF. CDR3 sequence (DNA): TGTGCCAGCAGCTTAACGGCGGGAGTATACGAGCAGTACTTC. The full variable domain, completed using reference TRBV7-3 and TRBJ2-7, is GAGVSQTPSNKVTEKGKYVELRCDPISGHTALYWYRQSLGQGPEFLIYFQGTGAADDSGLPNDRFFAVRPEGSVSTLKIQRTERGDSAVYLCASSLTAGVYEQYFGPGTRLTVT.

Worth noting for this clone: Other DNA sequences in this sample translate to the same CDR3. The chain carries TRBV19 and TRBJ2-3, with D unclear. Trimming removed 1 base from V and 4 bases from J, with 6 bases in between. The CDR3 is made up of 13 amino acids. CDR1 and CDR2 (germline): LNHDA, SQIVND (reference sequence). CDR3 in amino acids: CASSIAGPDTQYF. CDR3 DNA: TGTGCCAGTAGTATAGCTGGTCCAGATACGCAGTATTTT.

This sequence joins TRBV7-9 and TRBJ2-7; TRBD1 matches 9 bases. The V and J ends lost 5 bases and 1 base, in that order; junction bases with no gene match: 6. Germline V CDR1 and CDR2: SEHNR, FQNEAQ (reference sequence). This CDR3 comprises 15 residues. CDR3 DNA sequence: TGTGCCAGCAGCCATGCCGGACAGGGGTCCTACGAGCAGTACTTC. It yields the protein CASSHAGQGSYEQYF. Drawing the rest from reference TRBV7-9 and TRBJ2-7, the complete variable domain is DTGVSQNPRHKITKRGQNVTFRCDPISEHNRLYWYRQTLGQGPEFLTYFQNEAQLEKSRLLSDRFSAERPKGSFSTLEIQRTEQGDSAMYLCASSHAGQGSYEQYFGPGTRLTVT.

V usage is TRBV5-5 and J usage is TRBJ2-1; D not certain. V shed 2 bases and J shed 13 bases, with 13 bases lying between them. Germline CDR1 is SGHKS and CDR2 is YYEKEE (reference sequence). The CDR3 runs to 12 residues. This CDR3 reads CASSLEFELQFF. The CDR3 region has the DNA TGTGCCAGCAGCTTAGAATTCGAGTTACAGTTCTTC. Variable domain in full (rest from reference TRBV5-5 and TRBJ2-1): DAGVTQSPTHLIKTRGQQVTLRCSPISGHKSVSWYQQVLGQGPQFIFQYYEKEERGRGNFPDRFSARQFPNYSSELNVNALLLGDSALYLCASSLEFELQFFGPGTRLTVL.

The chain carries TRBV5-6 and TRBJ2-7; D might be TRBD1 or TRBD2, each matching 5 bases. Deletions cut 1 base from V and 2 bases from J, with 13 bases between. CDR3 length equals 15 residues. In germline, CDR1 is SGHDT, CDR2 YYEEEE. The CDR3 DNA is TGTGCCAGCAGCTTGATCGATGGGACCCCCTACGAGCAGTACTTC. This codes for CASSLIDGTPYEQYF.

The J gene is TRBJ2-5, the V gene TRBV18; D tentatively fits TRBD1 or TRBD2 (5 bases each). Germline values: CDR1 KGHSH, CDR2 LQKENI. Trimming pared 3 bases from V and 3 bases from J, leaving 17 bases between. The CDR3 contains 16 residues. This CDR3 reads CASSPIGTDVKETQYF. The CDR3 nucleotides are TGTGCCAGCTCACCTATCGGGACCGACGTCAAAGAGACCCAGTACTTC.

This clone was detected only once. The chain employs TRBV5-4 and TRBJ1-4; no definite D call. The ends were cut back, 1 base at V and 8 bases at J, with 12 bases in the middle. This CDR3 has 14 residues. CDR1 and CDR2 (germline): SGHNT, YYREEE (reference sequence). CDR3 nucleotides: TGTGCCAGCAGCTTGAAGGGTTCGGGGGAAAAACTGTTTTTT. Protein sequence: CASSLKGSGEKLFF.

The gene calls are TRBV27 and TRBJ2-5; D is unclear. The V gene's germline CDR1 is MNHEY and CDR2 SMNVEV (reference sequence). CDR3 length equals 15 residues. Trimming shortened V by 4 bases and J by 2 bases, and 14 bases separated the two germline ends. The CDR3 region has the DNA TGTGCCAGCAGTTCAGGTAGCTCTGGGCAAGAGACCCAGTACTTC. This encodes CASSSGSSGQETQYF.

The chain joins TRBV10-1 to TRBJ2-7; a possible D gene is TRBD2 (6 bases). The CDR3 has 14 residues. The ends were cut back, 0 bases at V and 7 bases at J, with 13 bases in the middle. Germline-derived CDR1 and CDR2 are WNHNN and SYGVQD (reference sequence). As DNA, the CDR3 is TGCGCCAGCAGTGAGTCGACGGGGGTTACGGAGCAGTACTTC. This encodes CASSESTGVTEQYF.

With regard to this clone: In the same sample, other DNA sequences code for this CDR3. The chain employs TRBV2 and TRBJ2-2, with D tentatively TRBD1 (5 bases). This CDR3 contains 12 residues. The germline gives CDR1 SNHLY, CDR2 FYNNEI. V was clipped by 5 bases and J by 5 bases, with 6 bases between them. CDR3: CASSQGTGELFF. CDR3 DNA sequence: TGTGCCAGCAGTCAGGGAACCGGGGAGCTGTTTTTT.

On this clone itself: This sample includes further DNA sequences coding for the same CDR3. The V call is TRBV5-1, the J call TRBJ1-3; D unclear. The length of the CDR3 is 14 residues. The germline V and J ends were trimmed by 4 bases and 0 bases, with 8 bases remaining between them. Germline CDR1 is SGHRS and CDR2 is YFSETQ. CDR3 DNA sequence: TGCGCCAGCAGCGTCGGGTCCTCTGGAAACACCATATATTTT. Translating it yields CASSVGSSGNTIYF.

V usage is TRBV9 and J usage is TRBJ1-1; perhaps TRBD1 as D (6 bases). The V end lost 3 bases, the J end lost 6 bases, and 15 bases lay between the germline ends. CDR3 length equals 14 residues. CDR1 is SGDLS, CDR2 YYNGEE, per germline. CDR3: CASSALQGDAEAFF. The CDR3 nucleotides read TGTGCCAGCAGCGCATTACAGGGTGACGCTGAAGCTTTCTTT.

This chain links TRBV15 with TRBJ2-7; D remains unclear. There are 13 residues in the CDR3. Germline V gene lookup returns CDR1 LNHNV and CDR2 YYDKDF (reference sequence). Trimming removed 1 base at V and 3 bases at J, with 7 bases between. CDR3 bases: TGTGCCACCAGCAGAGGCACGGACTACGAGCAGTACTTC. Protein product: CATSRGTDYEQYF.

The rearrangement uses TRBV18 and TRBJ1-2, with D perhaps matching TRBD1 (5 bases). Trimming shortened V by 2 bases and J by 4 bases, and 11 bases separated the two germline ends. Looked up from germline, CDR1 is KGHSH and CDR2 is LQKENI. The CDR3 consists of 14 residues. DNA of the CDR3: TGTGCCAGCTCACCAGACTCCGGGGCCTATGGCTACACCTTC. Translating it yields CASSPDSGAYGYTF.

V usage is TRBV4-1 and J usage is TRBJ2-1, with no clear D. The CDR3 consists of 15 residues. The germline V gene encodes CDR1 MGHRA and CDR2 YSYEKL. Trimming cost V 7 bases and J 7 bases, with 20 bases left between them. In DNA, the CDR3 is TGCGCCAGCAAAACGCGACCTTTCCTGGGGAATGAGCAGTTCTTC. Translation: CASKTRPFLGNEQFF.

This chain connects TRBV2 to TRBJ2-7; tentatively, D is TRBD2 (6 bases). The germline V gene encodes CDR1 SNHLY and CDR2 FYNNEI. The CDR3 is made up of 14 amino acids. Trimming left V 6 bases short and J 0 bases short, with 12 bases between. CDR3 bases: TGTGCCAGCAGCAGGGACTTAAACTCCTACGAGCAGTACTTC. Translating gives CASSRDLNSYEQYF.